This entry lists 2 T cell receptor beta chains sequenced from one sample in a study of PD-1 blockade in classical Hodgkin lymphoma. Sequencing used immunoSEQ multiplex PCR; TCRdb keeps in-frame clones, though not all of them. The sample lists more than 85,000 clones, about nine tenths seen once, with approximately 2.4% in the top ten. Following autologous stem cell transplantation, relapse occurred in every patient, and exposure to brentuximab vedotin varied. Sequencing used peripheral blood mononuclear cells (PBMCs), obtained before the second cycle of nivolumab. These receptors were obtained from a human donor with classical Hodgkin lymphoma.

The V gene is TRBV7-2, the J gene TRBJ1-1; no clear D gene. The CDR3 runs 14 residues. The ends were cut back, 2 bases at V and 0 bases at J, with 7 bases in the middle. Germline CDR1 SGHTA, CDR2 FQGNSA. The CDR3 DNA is TGTGCCAGCAGCTTATCACCCATGAACACTGAAGCTTTCTTT. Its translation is CASSLSPMNTEAFF.

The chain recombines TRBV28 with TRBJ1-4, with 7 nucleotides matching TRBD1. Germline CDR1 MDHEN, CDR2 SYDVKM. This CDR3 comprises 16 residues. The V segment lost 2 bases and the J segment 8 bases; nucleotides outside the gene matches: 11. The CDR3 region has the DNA TGTGCCAGCAGTTTACTCGGGACAGTCGGCACCGAAAAACTGTTTTTT. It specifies CASSLLGTVGTEKLFF.